The next 27 T cell receptor beta chains were all read from a single sample in a study of cytomegalovirus exposure and HLA in healthy donors. The PCR had 60 Vbeta and 13 Jbeta primers. Generated by immunoSEQ multiplex PCR, the TCRdb table keeps only in-frame clones and is missing some. The table lists 120,000 to 150,000 clones, approximately 82% of them singletons. The specimen was PBMCs. Every receptor here comes from a woman aged 40 to 49 in good health and CMV-seronegative.

The CDR3 bases are TGTGCCAGCAGCCCTTCCGGGAGAGGCGGGTACGGGTCACCCCTCCACTTT. Its translation is CASSPSGRGGYGSPLHF. The chain couples TRBV4-2 to TRBJ1-6; D gene unclear. With 4 bases removed from V and 10 bases from J, the gap between germline ends came to 23 bases. The CDR3 consists of 17 residues. Germline CDR1 LGHNA, CDR2 YNFKEQ.

This clone turned up a few times. The chain recombines TRBV30 with TRBJ1-5; 9 nucleotides agree with TRBD1. V lost 4 bases and J lost 1; bases outside the gene matches: 2. In germline, CDR1 is GTSNPN, CDR2 SVGIG (reference sequence). CDR3 length: 14 residues. The CDR3 nucleotides are TGTGCCTGGACCGACAGGGGGAGCAATCAGCCCCAGCATTTT. Translating gives CAWTDRGSNQPQHF.

The rearrangement links TRBV28 to TRBJ2-3; possibly TRBD1 for D (6 bases). Trimming removed 4 bases from V and 0 bases from J, with 11 bases in between. Germline CDR1 and CDR2: MDHEN and SYDVKM. CDR3 length: 15 amino acids. The CDR3 coding sequence is TGTGCCAGCAGTTATTGGGGGCTTAGCACAGATACGCAGTATTTT. It specifies CASSYWGLSTDTQYF.

The CDR3 DNA is TGTGCCAGCATTTTTAGTACAGGGTCTAATGAGCAGTTCTTC. Residues: CASIFSTGSNEQFF. The gene calls are TRBV2 and TRBJ2-1; D may be TRBD1 (6 bases). The germline V and J ends were trimmed by 7 bases and 7 bases, with 17 bases remaining between them. CDR1 is SNHLY and CDR2 is FYNNEI in the germline V gene. The CDR3 sequence is 14 residues long.

This chain uses TRBV18 with TRBJ2-7, with 8 bases that match TRBD2. CDR1 and CDR2 (germline): KGHSH, LQKENI. This CDR3 spans 17 amino acids. After removal of 0 bases from V and 0 bases from J, the junction contained 7 bases not matched to a gene. Written as DNA, the CDR3 is TGTGCCAGCTCACCACCGGGACTAGATGGCCACTCCTACGAGCAGTACTTC. It is translated as CASSPPGLDGHSYEQYF.

V and J are TRBV9 and TRBJ1-4; D possibly corresponds to TRBD1 (5 bases). Germline CDR1 is SGDLS and CDR2 is YYNGEE. Trimming cost V 4 bases and J 7 bases, with 17 bases left between them. CDR3 size: 15 residues. DNA for the CDR3: TGTGCCAGCAGCCGTGCCGGGGGACGGGGTGAAAAACTGTTTTTT. Translated: CASSRAGGRGEKLFF.

In DNA, the CDR3 is TGTGCCAGTAGTATATCCGGGACTAGCGGGGAGACCCAGTACTTC. Its protein is CASSISGTSGETQYF. J is TRBJ2-5 and V is TRBV19; 12 bases are shared with TRBD2. The CDR3 has 15 amino acids. Germline trimming cut 2 bases from V and 5 bases from J; bases unmatched to any gene: 3. Per germline, CDR1 LNHDA and CDR2 SQIVND (reference sequence).

The chain is built from TRBV16 and TRBJ1-5; D unresolved. Germline CDR1 and CDR2: KGHSY and FQNENV. The CDR3 is made up of 17 amino acids. V shed 2 bases and J shed 4 bases, with 18 bases lying between them. The CDR3 is CASSQELVTHMNQPQHF. CDR3 coding DNA: TGTGCCAGCAGCCAAGAGCTGGTGACTCACATGAATCAGCCCCAGCATTTT.

This clone was counted once. V gene TRBV4-2 combines with J gene TRBJ1-1; the D gene is possibly TRBD1 (6 bases). Trimming left V 2 bases short and J 4 bases short, with 11 bases between. The germline CDR1 and CDR2 sequences are LGHNA and YNFKEQ. This CDR3 is 14 amino acids long. The CDR3 DNA is TGTGCCAGCAGCCAACCGGGGGGGCGCACTGAAGCTTTCTTT. This translates into CASSQPGGRTEAFF.

The chain combines TRBV6-5 with TRBJ2-5; 7 bases are a match to TRBD1. The CDR3 has 15 residues. The V segment lost 5 bases and the J segment 7 bases; nucleotides outside the gene matches: 13. Germline V CDR1 and CDR2: MNHEY, SVGAGI. The CDR3 is CASSQPTGISVTQYF. Here the CDR3 DNA reads TGTGCCAGCAGTCAACCGACAGGGATTTCCGTGACCCAGTACTTC.

This clone was seen a single time. The chain recombines TRBV5-4 with TRBJ2-5; 13 bases fit TRBD2. Per germline, CDR1 SGHNT and CDR2 YYREEE (reference sequence). The CDR3 has 17 residues. Trimming cost V 5 bases and J 2 bases; bases outside gene matches: 9. The CDR3 region is CASRTGTSGMGQETQYF. The CDR3 coding sequence is TGTGCCAGCAGGACGGGGACTAGCGGGATGGGACAAGAGACCCAGTACTTC.

The rearrangement uses TRBV9 and TRBJ2-3, with 8 bases lining up with TRBD2. V lost 2 bases, J lost 0 bases, and 2 bases stayed unmatched. There are 15 residues in the CDR3. Per the germline V gene, CDR1 is SGDLS and CDR2 is YYNGEE. The DNA of the CDR3 is TGTGCCAGCAGCGTTAGCGGGGACAGCACAGATACGCAGTATTTT. The encoded protein is CASSVSGDSTDTQYF.

The chain joins TRBV10-3 to TRBJ1-1, with 8 bases aligning to TRBD1. V was pared by 7 bases and J by 11 bases, with 6 bases of the junction left unmatched. Germline CDR1 ENHRY, CDR2 SYGVKD. The CDR3 extends over 11 amino acids. DNA for the CDR3: TGTGCCATCAATACAGGGGGAAGTGCTTTCTTT. Its translation is CAINTGGSAFF.

This chain uses TRBV19 with TRBJ1-1; D is undetermined. The V gene's germline CDR1 is LNHDA and CDR2 SQIVND (reference sequence). Trimming removed 7 bases from V and 6 bases from J, with 18 bases in between. This CDR3 spans 14 amino acids. The CDR3 DNA reads TGTGCCAGTACCAGACCGGGTCCAATAGCTGAAGCTTTCTTT. Amino acids: CASTRPGPIAEAFF.

CDR3 DNA: TGTGCCTGGAGCCGCTCTACCAGGGCGATGGGAGAGACCCAGTACTTC. This translates into CAWSRSTRAMGETQYF. This chain links TRBV30 with TRBJ2-5; maybe TRBD1 (5 bases). V dropped 3 bases and J dropped 4 bases, with 21 bases sitting between them. Germline loops: CDR1 GTSNPN, CDR2 SVGIG (reference sequence). This CDR3 has 16 residues.

This chain connects TRBV6-1 to TRBJ1-4; D might be TRBD1 (5 bases). CDR1 and CDR2 from the germline V gene are MNHNS and SASEGT. The ends were cut back, 3 bases at V and 15 bases at J, with 17 bases in the middle. This CDR3 has 13 amino acids. The chain's CDR3 is CASSDLGWGLVFF. CDR3 nucleotides: TGTGCCAGCAGTGACCTAGGGTGGGGACTGGTGTTTTTT.

This chain connects TRBV4-3 to TRBJ1-1, with TRBD1 matching 9 bases. Trimming cost V 1 base and J 1 base; bases outside gene matches: 16. The CDR3 runs to 20 residues. In germline, CDR1 is LGHNA, CDR2 YSLEER. CDR3 nucleotides: TGCGCCAGCAGCCAAGGAACAGGGGGCGTCGGCTTAACCCAGAACACTGAAGCTTTCTTT. Translating it yields CASSQGTGGVGLTQNTEAFF.

The chain recombines TRBV28 with TRBJ2-1; 14 positions agree with TRBD2. V was clipped by 8 bases and J by 5 bases; unmatched bases: 5. Germline loops: CDR1 MDHEN, CDR2 SYDVKM. The CDR3 contains 15 residues. CDR3 sequence (DNA): TGTGCCAGCCGGACTAGCGGGAGGTCCCACAATGAGCAGTTCTTC. Residues: CASRTSGRSHNEQFF.

The chain is built from TRBV13 and TRBJ2-1; 8 positions match TRBD1. CDR1 is PRHDT, CDR2 FYEKMQ, per germline (reference sequence). CDR3 length equals 16 residues. Unmatched junction bases numbered 11, after V lost 2 bases and J lost 8 bases. In DNA form, the CDR3 reads TGTGCCAGCAGCTTACTTGGACAGGGATTAAGATATGAGCAGTTCTTC. Its translation: CASSLLGQGLRYEQFF.

The genes are TRBV5-1 and TRBJ1-1; D is uncertain. Germline V CDR1 and CDR2: SGHRS, YFSETQ. This CDR3 region has 13 residues. The V and J ends lost 1 base and 7 bases respectively, with 11 bases between them. The CDR3 here is CASSLISEGEAFF. DNA of the CDR3: TGCGCCAGCAGCTTGATTTCGGAGGGTGAAGCTTTCTTT.

This chain connects TRBV5-1 to TRBJ1-5; D is uncertain. Between the trimmed V and J ends, which lost 7 bases and 2 bases, there was a span of 28 bases. The V gene's germline CDR1 is SGHRS and CDR2 YFSETQ. CDR3 size: 19 residues. The CDR3 is CASSPFGVSRPSGNQPQHF. The CDR3 nucleotides are TGCGCCAGCTCTCCTTTCGGGGTATCCAGACCAAGTGGCAATCAGCCCCAGCATTTT.

The rearrangement joins TRBV19 to TRBJ1-4; the D gene is possibly TRBD1 (5 bases). Trimming took 2 bases from V and 8 from J, leaving 15 bases between them. In germline, CDR1 is LNHDA, CDR2 SQIVND (reference sequence). The CDR3 contains 15 residues. CDR3 DNA: TGTGCCAGTAGTATAATGGGGGGACCGGGGGAAAAACTGTTTTTT. Amino acids: CASSIMGGPGEKLFF. Full variable domain (remainder filled in from reference TRBV19 and TRBJ1-4): DGGITQSPKYLFRKEGQNVTLSCEQNLNHDAMYWYRQDPGQGLRLIYYSQIVNDFQKGDIAEGYSVSREKKESFPLTVTSAQKNPTAFYLCASSIMGGPGEKLFFGSGTQLSVL.

The chain combines TRBV4-2 with TRBJ2-4; the match to TRBD1 covers 8 bases. V was pared by 2 bases and J by 5 bases, with 8 bases of the junction left unmatched. The CDR3 extends over 16 amino acids. Germline CDR1 LGHNA, CDR2 YNFKEQ. CDR3 region: CASSQLGSGGENIQYF. The CDR3 nucleotides are TGTGCCAGCAGCCAACTAGGATCAGGGGGCGAAAACATTCAGTACTTC.

This chain uses TRBV19 with TRBJ2-1; 8 nucleotides match TRBD1. This CDR3 region has 13 residues. V was clipped by 5 bases and J by 13 bases; unmatched bases: 10. Germline CDR1 reads LNHDA; CDR2 reads SQIVND (reference sequence). DNA for the CDR3: TGTGCCAGTAGTCCCTCGGACAGGGTGGGACAGTTCTTC. It is translated as CASSPSDRVGQFF.

CDR3 protein: CASSPLGLETSGNTIYF. The CDR3 nucleotides read TGTGCCAGCAGCCCACTGGGACTGGAGACCTCTGGAAACACCATATATTTT. This chain links TRBV7-8 with TRBJ1-3, with a tentative D call TRBD1 (5 bases). Per germline, CDR1 SGHVS and CDR2 FQNEAQ. Trimming shortened V by 5 bases and J by 0 bases, and 17 bases separated the two germline ends. This CDR3 contains 17 residues.

The chain couples TRBV28 to TRBJ1-5, with D perhaps TRBD1 (6 bases). Germline loops: CDR1 MDHEN, CDR2 SYDVKM. V lost 7 bases and J 4 bases, leaving 14 bases between the germline ends. The CDR3 totals 14 residues. The CDR3 protein is CASTRGAYNQPQHF. CDR3 DNA sequence: TGTGCCAGCACCCGGGGGGCCTATAATCAGCCCCAGCATTTT.

This chain joins TRBV5-4 and TRBJ2-5; D possibly corresponds to TRBD1 (5 bases). Trimming left V 4 bases short and J 4 bases short, with 11 bases between. From germline, CDR1 is SGHNT and CDR2 YYREEE (reference sequence). This CDR3 spans 13 amino acids. The CDR3 loop reads CASSPRVLETQYF. CDR3 in DNA: TGTGCCAGCAGCCCCAGGGTTTTAGAGACCCAGTACTTC.